The 24 T cell receptor beta chains in this list originate from one sample, sequenced in a study of beta chain features in type 1 diabetes. Their cognate antigens are unknown. Expressed TCRB transcripts were sequenced because the entire RNA isolate underwent reverse transcription. Data came from immunoSEQ multiplex PCR; TCRdb stores just in-frame clones and leaves some out. The table includes 500,000 to 800,000 clones, around 12% detected once. The study's findings and limits: Moderate but significant shortening of TCRB CDR3s was recorded in all four CD4+ subsets from Type 1 diabetes patients.

Sequencing was carried out using naive CD4+ T cells from blood. The source is a young man with type 1 diabetes.

Only a few counts were recorded for this clone. This chain uses TRBV7-2 with TRBJ1-2; D uncertain. Germline V gives CDR1 SGHTA, CDR2 FQGNSA. This CDR3 region has 12 residues. V lost 0 bases and J 6 bases, leaving 5 bases between the germline ends. The CDR3 region is CASSLARDGYTF. CDR3 sequence (DNA): TGTGCCAGCAGCTTAGCCCGGGATGGCTACACCTTC. Filled out from reference TRBV7-2 and TRBJ1-2, the complete variable domain reads GAGVSQSPSNKVTEKGKDVELRCDPISGHTALYWYRQSLGQGLEFLIYFQGNSAPDKSGLPSDRFSAERTGGSVSTLTIQRTQQEDSAVYLCASSLARDGYTFGSGTRLTVV.

This clone occurred a few times. V is TRBV9 and J is TRBJ1-3, with D possibly matching TRBD1 (5 bases). This CDR3 spans 15 amino acids. The germline gives CDR1 SGDLS, CDR2 YYNGEE. V was shortened by 3 bases and J by 2 bases, with 12 bases between the two germline ends. The CDR3 reads CASSATGGPGNTIYF. The CDR3 region has the DNA TGTGCCAGCAGCGCGACCGGGGGACCTGGAAACACCATATATTTT.

This clone has a handful of counts. V is TRBV7-8 and J is TRBJ2-7; D gene uncertain. The CDR3 is 12 residues long. Trimming shortened V by 3 bases and J by 10 bases, and 13 bases separated the two germline ends. In germline, CDR1 is SGHVS, CDR2 FQNEAQ. CDR3 nucleotide sequence: TGTGCCAGCAGCTTCGTCTACTACGGCCAGTACTTC. Translated: CASSFVYYGQYF.

The table lists this clone with a few counts. The chain has TRBV6-5 and TRBJ2-5; D is uncertain. CDR1 and CDR2 (germline): MNHEY, SVGAGI. Trimming cost V 7 bases and J 7 bases, with 13 bases left between them. The length of the CDR3 is 12 residues. Here the CDR3 reads CASNSGLGTQYF. DNA for the CDR3: TGTGCCAGCAACTCGGGCCTGGGGACCCAGTACTTC.

The CDR3 bases are TGTGCCAGCAGCTCCGGCCCGGTTGCGGGTAAGGGCGAGCAGTACTTC. This codes for CASSSGPVAGKGEQYF. This chain links TRBV7-2 with TRBJ2-7, with D tentatively TRBD2 (5 bases). The V end was cut by 4 bases, the J end by 6 bases, with 22 bases between. Germline CDR1 reads SGHTA; CDR2 reads FQGNSA. CDR3 size: 16 residues.

This clone was seen only a few times. The chain carries TRBV5-1 and TRBJ2-7; tentatively, D is TRBD1 (6 bases). The CDR3 has 14 residues. The germline V gene has CDR1 SGHRS and CDR2 YFSETQ. Trimming took off 4 bases at V and 5 bases at J, with 16 bases between the two ends. This CDR3 is CASSPGTGTNEQYF. The CDR3 DNA reads as TGCGCCAGCAGCCCGGGTACAGGGACGAACGAGCAGTACTTC.

The chain joins TRBV2 to TRBJ1-5; D is unclear. V lost 4 bases and J lost 3, with 10 bases in between. The CDR3 is 14 amino acids. CDR1 and CDR2 (germline): SNHLY, FYNNEI. The chain's CDR3 is CASSVIGVNQPQHF. The CDR3 nucleotides are TGTGCCAGCAGTGTAATCGGAGTCAATCAGCCCCAGCATTTT.

In its sample, this clone was seen a few times. The chain couples TRBV27 to TRBJ1-4; D is unresolved. This CDR3 has 12 residues. The germline gives CDR1 MNHEY, CDR2 SMNVEV (reference sequence). The V end was cut by 8 bases, the J end by 3 bases, with 7 bases between. The CDR3 nucleotides read TGTGCCAGCTCTGGACCTAATGAAAAACTGTTTTTT. Translating it yields CASSGPNEKLFF.

The V call is TRBV11-2, the J call TRBJ1-1; D gene ambiguous. Per germline, CDR1 SGHAT and CDR2 FQNNGV. Trimming took 5 bases from V and 0 from J, leaving 13 bases between them. The CDR3 runs to 15 residues. The CDR3 DNA reads as TGTGCCAGCAGCCCGTACAGAGAAATGAACACTGAAGCTTTCTTT. It encodes CASSPYREMNTEAFF.

The chain links TRBV27 to TRBJ2-7; D is ambiguous. V gave up 5 bases and J gave up 2 bases, with 13 bases separating them. CDR3 length equals 14 residues. Germline CDR1 and CDR2: MNHEY and SMNVEV (reference sequence). Here the CDR3 DNA reads TGTGCCAGCAGTGCAATTTCGAGCCCCTACGAGCAGTACTTC. Amino acid sequence: CASSAISSPYEQYF.

The chain links TRBV5-6 to TRBJ1-6; weak D call: TRBD1 (5 bases). V was shortened by 0 bases and J by 6 bases, with 7 bases between the two germline ends. Per germline, CDR1 SGHDT and CDR2 YYEEEE. The CDR3 loop spans 14 amino acids. The CDR3 nucleotides read TGTGCCAGCAGCTTGGGGGGGACTAATTCACCCCTCCACTTT. Translating it yields CASSLGGTNSPLHF.

The chain has TRBV6-6 and TRBJ2-7, with D tentatively TRBD1 or TRBD2 (6 bases each). Per germline, CDR1 MNHNY and CDR2 SVGAGI (reference sequence). The CDR3 is 16 residues long. With 7 bases removed from V and 0 bases from J, the gap between germline ends came to 19 bases. The DNA for the CDR3 is TGTGCCAGCACCAAGGGGGGACACTCTGGCTCCTACGAGCAGTACTTC. Protein: CASTKGGHSGSYEQYF.

The gene calls are TRBV27 and TRBJ2-7; 10 bases are shared with TRBD1. With V trimmed by 6 bases and J by 6 bases, 2 bases remained unmatched. The CDR3 is 12 residues long. CDR1 and CDR2 (germline): MNHEY, SMNVEV (reference sequence). The CDR3 here is CASRTGGIEQYF. The CDR3 DNA reads as TGTGCCAGCAGGACAGGGGGCATCGAGCAGTACTTC.

The CDR3 spells CASSLVGVTGSSSYNEQFF. CDR3 nucleotide sequence: TGTGCCAGCAGCTTAGTAGGGGTCACAGGGTCAAGCTCCTACAATGAGCAGTTCTTC. The chain links TRBV7-9 to TRBJ2-1; TRBD1 is a possible D gene (6 bases). V was shortened by 1 base and J by 0 bases, with 19 bases between the two germline ends. The CDR3 length is 19 residues. Looked up from germline, CDR1 is SEHNR and CDR2 is FQNEAQ (reference sequence).

The chain recombines TRBV5-1 with TRBJ1-2; 7 positions match TRBD1. Germline trimming cut 4 bases from V and 7 bases from J; bases unmatched to any gene: 7. This CDR3 contains 13 residues. Germline assignment: CDR1 SGHRS and CDR2 YFSETQ. In DNA form, the CDR3 reads TGCGCCAGCAGCAAAGTACAGGGGTCTGGCTACACCTTC. Translation gives CASSKVQGSGYTF.

The DNA of the CDR3 is TGTGCCAGCAGCTTCCGACAGGATACAGATACGCAGTATTTT. This encodes CASSFRQDTDTQYF. The chain has TRBV11-1 and TRBJ2-3, with D possibly matching TRBD1 (6 bases). The CDR3 runs 14 residues. V was clipped by 3 bases and J by 3 bases, with 10 bases between them. Germline values: CDR1 SGHAT, CDR2 FQDESV (reference sequence). Full variable domain (missing parts from reference TRBV11-1 and TRBJ2-3): EAEVAQSPRYKITEKSQAVAFWCDPISGHATLYWYRQILGQGPELLVQFQDESVVDDSQLPKDRFSAERLKGVDSTLKIQPAELGDSAMYLCASSFRQDTDTQYFGPGTRLTVL.

This clone was picked up a small number of times. The chain joins TRBV11-3 to TRBJ2-5; D possibly corresponds to TRBD2 (5 bases). Germline V gives CDR1 SGHNT, CDR2 YENEEA. Trimming pared 7 bases from V and 0 bases from J, leaving 18 bases between. The CDR3 length is 16 residues. CDR3 nucleotides: TGTGCCAGCACCCAGCCCTCCCGGGGTAACCAAGAGACCCAGTACTTC. Protein product: CASTQPSRGNQETQYF. The full variable domain, completed using reference TRBV11-3 and TRBJ2-5, is EAGVVQSPRYKIIEKKQPVAFWCNPISGHNTLYWYLQNLGQGPELLIRYENEEAVDDSQLPKDRFSAERLKGVDSTLKIQPAELGDSAVYLCASTQPSRGNQETQYFGPGTRLLVL.

On this clone: Within the sample, other DNA sequences also encode this same CDR3. The J gene is TRBJ2-5, the V gene TRBV7-2; D not certain. The CDR3 consists of 12 residues. CDR1 is SGHTA, CDR2 FQGNSA, per germline. V was shortened by 0 bases and J by 5 bases, with 4 bases between the two germline ends. In nucleotides, the CDR3 is TGTGCCAGCAGCTTAGCCCGGGAGACCCAGTACTTC. Its protein is CASSLARETQYF.

This clone was found a few times. This sequence joins TRBV4-3 and TRBJ2-6; no reliable D call. V lost 2 bases to trimming and J lost 0 bases, with 8 bases between them. This CDR3 has 16 amino acids. CDR1 and CDR2 (germline): LGHNA, YSLEER. The CDR3 spells CASSQIGSSGANVLTF. CDR3 sequence (DNA): TGCGCCAGCAGCCAAATCGGTAGCTCTGGGGCCAACGTCCTGACTTTC.

V is TRBV5-1 and J is TRBJ2-7; TRBD1 aligns across 9 bases. The CDR3 runs to 14 residues. V lost 4 bases to trimming and J lost 2 bases; unmatched junction nucleotides: 4. Germline V gene data show CDR1 as SGHRS and CDR2 as YFSETQ. CDR3 in DNA: TGCGCCAGCAGCCGGGACAGGGAGCCCTACGAGCAGTACTTC. Its translation is CASSRDREPYEQYF. Full variable domain (remainder filled in from reference TRBV5-1 and TRBJ2-7): KAGVTQTPRYLIKTRGQQVTLSCSPISGHRSVSWYQQTPGQGLQFLFEYFSETQRNKGNFPGRFSGRQFSNSRSEMNVSTLELGDSALYLCASSRDREPYEQYFGPGTRLTVT.

This clone was counted only a few times. This chain joins TRBV29-1 and TRBJ2-7, with D possibly matching TRBD1 (6 bases). In germline, CDR1 is SQVTM, CDR2 ANQGSEA. V gave up 3 bases and J gave up 7 bases, with 16 bases separating them. This CDR3 spans 13 amino acids. The CDR3 sequence is CSVEQGTIREQYF. CDR3 nucleotides: TGCAGCGTTGAGCAGGGGACCATTAGGGAGCAGTACTTC.

A few counts support this clone. The chain couples TRBV4-3 to TRBJ1-3; D is unclear. Trimming stripped 1 base from V and 0 bases from J, with 7 bases between. Germline V CDR1 and CDR2: LGHNA, YSLEER. CDR3 length: 15 amino acids. CDR3 bases: TGCGCCAGCAGCCAAGGACGGCACTCTGGAAACACCATATATTTT. It encodes CASSQGRHSGNTIYF.

J is TRBJ1-6 and V is TRBV18; D possibly corresponds to TRBD1 (5 bases). Germline V lookup: CDR1 KGHSH, CDR2 LQKENI. V was trimmed by 1 base and J by 9 bases, leaving 13 bases between them. This CDR3 is built from 15 residues. CDR3 amino acids: CASSPRDGLASPLHF. For the CDR3, the DNA is TGTGCCAGCTCACCACGGGACGGCTTGGCTTCACCCCTCCACTTT.

The chain uses TRBV29-1 and TRBJ2-1; maybe TRBD2 (5 bases). Germline-derived CDR1 and CDR2 are SQVTM and ANQGSEA. Trimming took off 1 base at V and 7 bases at J, with 14 bases between the two ends. The CDR3 has 14 residues. The CDR3 here is CSVEGRGAFNEQFF. CDR3 DNA sequence: TGCAGCGTTGAAGGCCGGGGTGCGTTTAATGAGCAGTTCTTC.